The clone carrying this T cell receptor (beta chain) was seen a single time. Antigen unknown. The data were produced by immunoSEQ multiplex PCR, yet TCRdb's version contains in-frame clones alone and is incomplete. The sample consists of about 420,000 clones, approximately 90% of them appearing once. Treatment reported: some 20 received Ad26.COV2.S at low or high dose, single or two shots; several received placebo; per-sample allocation not given. At day 63 after the first vaccine or placebo injection, samples were drawn. The source of the sample is a study of Ad26.COV2.S vaccination and SARS-CoV-2 variants. Study summary: Once or twice, 56 days apart, Ad26.COV2.S was delivered intramuscularly.

Notes on the study in general: The TCR-based breadth and depth measures might underestimate overall T cell responses.

The receptor was derived from a person between 18 and 65 years old who received the Ad26.COV2.S COVID-19 vaccine or a placebo. The material sequenced was peripheral blood, taken in a trial of Ad26.COV2.S vaccine versus placebo.

The CDR3 DNA reads as TGTGCCAGCAGCGTACAGGGGGCTATGCAGTACTTC. It translates to CASSVQGAMQYF. The V gene is TRBV7-8, the J gene TRBJ2-7; 9 bases match TRBD1. CDR1 is SGHVS, CDR2 FQNEAQ, per germline. V was pared by 5 bases and J by 9 bases, with 5 bases of the junction left unmatched. The CDR3 runs 12 residues.